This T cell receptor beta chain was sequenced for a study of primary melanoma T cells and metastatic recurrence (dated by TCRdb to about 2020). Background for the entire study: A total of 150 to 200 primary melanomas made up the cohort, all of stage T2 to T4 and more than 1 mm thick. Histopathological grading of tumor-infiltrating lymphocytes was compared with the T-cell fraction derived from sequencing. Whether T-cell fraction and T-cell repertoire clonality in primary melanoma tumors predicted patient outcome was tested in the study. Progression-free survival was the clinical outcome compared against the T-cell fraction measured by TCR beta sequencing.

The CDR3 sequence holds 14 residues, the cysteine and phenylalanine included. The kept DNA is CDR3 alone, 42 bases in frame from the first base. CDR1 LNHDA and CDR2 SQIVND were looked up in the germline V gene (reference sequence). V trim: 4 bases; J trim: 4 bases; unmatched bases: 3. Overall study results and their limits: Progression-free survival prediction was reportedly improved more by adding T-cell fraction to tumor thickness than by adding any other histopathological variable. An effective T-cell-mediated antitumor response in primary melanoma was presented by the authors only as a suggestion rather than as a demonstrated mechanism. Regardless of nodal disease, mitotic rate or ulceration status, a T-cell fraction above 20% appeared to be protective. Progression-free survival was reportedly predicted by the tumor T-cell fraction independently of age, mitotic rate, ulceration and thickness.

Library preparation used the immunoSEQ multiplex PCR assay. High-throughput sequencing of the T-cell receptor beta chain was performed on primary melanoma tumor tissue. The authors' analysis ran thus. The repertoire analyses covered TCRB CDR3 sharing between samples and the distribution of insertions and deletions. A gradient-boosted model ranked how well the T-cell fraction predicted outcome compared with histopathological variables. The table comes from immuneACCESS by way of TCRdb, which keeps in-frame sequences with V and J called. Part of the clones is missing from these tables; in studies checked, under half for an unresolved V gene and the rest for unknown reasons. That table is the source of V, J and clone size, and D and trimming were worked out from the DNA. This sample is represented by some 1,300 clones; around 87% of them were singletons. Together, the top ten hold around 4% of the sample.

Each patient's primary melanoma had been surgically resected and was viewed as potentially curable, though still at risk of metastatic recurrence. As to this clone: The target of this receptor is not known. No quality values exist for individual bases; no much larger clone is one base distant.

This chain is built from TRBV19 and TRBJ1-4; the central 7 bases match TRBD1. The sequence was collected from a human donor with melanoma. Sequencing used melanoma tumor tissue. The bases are TGTGCCAGTAGTACACGGGACAGTAATGAAAAACTGTTTTTT. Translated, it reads CASSTRDSNEKLFF. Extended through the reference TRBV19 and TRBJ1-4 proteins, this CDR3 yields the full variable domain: DGGITQSPKYLFRKEGQNVTLSCEQNLNHDAMYWYRQDPGQGLRLIYYSQIVNDFQKGDIAEGYSVSREKKESFPLTVTSAQKNPTAFYLCASSTRDSNEKLFFGSGTQLSVL.